The present T cell receptor beta chain was sequenced within a study of shared clonotypes between healthy human individuals. This CDR3 comprises 16 residues. The V segment lost 6 bases and the J segment 4 bases; nucleotides outside the gene matches: 10. CDR1 is SGHRS and CDR2 is YFSETQ in the germline V gene. This clone was detected once. Its antigen is undetermined. CD45RO-negative, CCR7-selected cells formed the naive CD8 fraction, which excluded terminally differentiated effector memory CD45RA+ cells. None of the donors, who were healthy HIV-negative adults, had recently had acute infections or vaccinations. Generated by immunoSEQ multiplex PCR, the TCRdb table keeps only in-frame clones and is missing some. The sample yields about 2 million clones, around 96% seen once. Findings and limits, study-wide: It was observed that approximately 5% of naive CD4 clonotypes were shared across four donors.

Source material: naive CD8+ T cells sorted from blood. The chain links TRBV5-1 to TRBJ2-3; 11 nucleotides match TRBD2. This TCR was recovered from a young man in good health. The CDR3 spells CASTPRLAGRADTQYF. Written as DNA, the CDR3 is TGCGCCAGCACCCCCCGACTAGCGGGGAGGGCAGATACGCAGTATTTT.